Listed here are 11 T cell receptor beta chains from one sample, sequenced in a study of blood T cell repertoires in COVID-19. Profiling relied on immunoSEQ multiplex PCR, and the TCRdb table lists in-frame clones only, not all of them. Of 90,000 to 110,000 clones listed, over 75% are singletons. The specimen sequenced was peripheral blood. The source of these receptors is a woman aged 50 to 60 with acute or convalescent COVID-19.

The V and J genes are TRBV5-1 and TRBJ1-2; TRBD1 aligns across 10 bases. V trimming: 2 bases; J trimming: 6 bases; junction bases outside the gene matches: 4. The CDR3 sequence is 14 residues long. Germline values: CDR1 SGHRS, CDR2 YFSETQ. The CDR3 sequence: CASSFGQGGNGYTF. The CDR3, as DNA: TGCGCCAGCAGCTTTGGACAGGGGGGAAATGGCTACACCTTC.

This clone was seen only a few times. CDR3 loop: CASSPSTGVANYGYTF. The CDR3 region has the DNA TGTGCCAGCTCACCTTCGACAGGGGTCGCTAACTATGGCTACACCTTC. The genes are TRBV18 and TRBJ1-2; TRBD1 matches at 8 bases. V shed 3 bases, J shed 0 bases, and the junction held 6 bases outside the gene matches. Germline V CDR1 and CDR2: KGHSH, LQKENI. This CDR3 has 16 amino acids.

The chain recombines TRBV2 with TRBJ1-3, with TRBD1 as a possible D gene (5 bases). In germline, CDR1 is SNHLY, CDR2 FYNNEI. Trimming took off 5 bases at V and 0 bases at J, with 11 bases between the two ends. The CDR3 is made up of 15 amino acids. Here the CDR3 reads CASSRQFTSGNTIYF. The CDR3 DNA reads TGTGCCAGCAGTAGACAGTTCACCTCTGGAAACACCATATATTTT.

CDR3 amino acids: CATRDREAYGYTF. CDR3 in DNA: TGTGCAACCAGGGACAGGGAGGCCTATGGCTACACCTTC. This chain uses TRBV3-1 (or the pseudogene TRBV3-2) with TRBJ1-2; 9 bases line up with TRBD1. In germline, CDR1 is LGHDT, CDR2 YNNKEL (reference sequence). This CDR3 is built from 13 residues.

This clone was seen a single time. The rearrangement links TRBV6-4 to TRBJ1-4, with 9 positions matching TRBD1. The CDR3 covers 15 residues. V lost 5 bases and J lost 8; bases outside the gene matches: 9. Looked up from germline, CDR1 is MRHNA and CDR2 is SNTAGT. The CDR3 sequence is CASSLTGTGSEKLFF. CDR3 coding DNA: TGTGCCAGCAGTCTCACCGGGACAGGGAGCGAAAAACTGTTTTTT.

This chain uses TRBV7-9 with TRBJ2-3; D may be TRBD1 (6 bases). The CDR3 extends over 14 amino acids. Per germline, CDR1 SEHNR and CDR2 FQNEAQ (reference sequence). Trimming pared 5 bases from V and 5 bases from J, leaving 14 bases between. The CDR3 spells CASSPGVSGDTQYF. The CDR3 DNA sequence: TGTGCCAGCAGCCCAGGGGTATCGGGAGATACGCAGTATTTT.

The sample holds a few counts of this clone. J is TRBJ1-2 and V is TRBV10-3; no firm D call. Looked up from germline, CDR1 is ENHRY and CDR2 is SYGVKD. CDR3 length equals 11 residues. Trimming stripped 2 bases from V and 9 bases from J, with 7 bases between. In DNA, the CDR3 is TGTGCCATCAGTGAGCAGTCAAGCTACACCTTC. Translation: CAISEQSSYTF.

This rearrangement joins TRBV5-1 to TRBJ2-2, with 9 bases that match TRBD1. J gave up 6 bases and V 9 bases, and 12 bases lay outside the gene matches. The CDR3 has 15 residues. The germline CDR1 and CDR2 sequences are SGHRS and YFSETQ. CDR3 nucleotide sequence: TGCGCCACCTCGATCGGGACAGGGAGCGCCGGGGAGCTGTTTTTT. Protein sequence: CATSIGTGSAGELFF.

The rearrangement uses TRBV10-3 and TRBJ1-1, with 7 bases fitting TRBD1. CDR1 is ENHRY, CDR2 SYGVKD, per germline. This CDR3 comprises 15 residues. After removal of 3 bases from V and 1 base from J, the junction contained 5 bases not matched to a gene. The CDR3 is CAISDWGQSNTEAFF. In DNA form, the CDR3 reads TGTGCCATCAGTGATTGGGGACAGTCGAACACTGAAGCTTTCTTT.

This chain uses TRBV3-1 (or the pseudogene TRBV3-2) with TRBJ1-4; 7 bases agree with TRBD1. V was clipped by 4 bases and J by 5 bases; unmatched bases: 4. The CDR3 is 14 residues long. Germline V gene lookup returns CDR1 LGHDT and CDR2 YNNKEL (reference sequence). This CDR3 is CASSLGTVNEKLFF. The CDR3 DNA follows: TGTGCCAGCAGCCTAGGGACAGTCAATGAAAAACTGTTTTTT.

The chain uses TRBV7-6 and TRBJ1-1; possibly TRBD1 for D (5 bases). CDR3 length equals 15 residues. The germline CDR1 and CDR2 sequences are SGHVS and FNYEAQ. Trimming pared 5 bases from V and 5 bases from J, leaving 18 bases between. CDR3 bases: TGTGCCAGCAGCCTCGGGACGGCTGGGGGGACTGAAGCTTTCTTT. This translates into CASSLGTAGGTEAFF.